Below are 16 T cell receptor beta chains sequenced from a single sample in a study of human T cells and chemical hapten exposure. Sample time point: patch test 3, about 24 weeks after DPC sensitization. Treatment of the sample: therapeutic diphenylcyclopropenone sensitization with weekly scalp DPC. TCRdb used MiXCR to reprocess the RACE reads, holding one entry per CDR3 protein. The sample carries some 74,000 distinct CDR3 sequences, 10% to 15% recorded once. The material sequenced was whole blood, taken in connection with sensitization to the hapten diphenylcyclopropenone (DPC). These receptors were obtained from a woman aged 45 to 65 with alopecia areata. Some clones in this sample may be carry-over from other donors' samples.

This clonotype was seen repeatedly, ten times or more. The rearrangement links TRBV6-6 to TRBJ1-1; tentative D call: TRBD1 (5 bases). CDR3 length equals 14 residues. Trimming removed 6 bases from V and 2 bases from J, with 13 bases in between. Germline V gene sequence: CDR1 MNHNY, CDR2 SVGAGI (reference sequence). CDR3 nucleotides: TGTGCCAGCAGCGACACAGGATCTAACACTGAAGCTTTCTTT. Protein sequence: CASSDTGSNTEAFF.

This clonotype was detected many times. V gene TRBV19 combines with J gene TRBJ2-7; possible D gene TRBD1, 8 bases. The CDR3 spans 15 residues. V shed 6 bases and J shed 1 base, with 16 bases lying between them. From germline, CDR1 is LNHDA and CDR2 SQIVND (reference sequence). Written as DNA, the CDR3 is TGTGCCAGTAGCGCACAGGGGGGGTTTTCCTACGAGCAGTACTTC. Encoded protein: CASSAQGGFSYEQYF.

The chain uses TRBV10-3 and TRBJ2-1; TRBD2 agrees at 9 bases. Germline V gene sequence: CDR1 ENHRY, CDR2 SYGVKD. The CDR3 has 13 residues. The junction had 7 bases not matched to a gene; V was cut back by 11 bases and J by 5 bases. The DNA of the CDR3 is TGTGCCTCCCGTAGCGGGAGTGACAATGAGCAGTTCTTC. The encoded protein is CASRSGSDNEQFF.

This clonotype was observed a handful of times. The chain joins TRBV18 to TRBJ2-2, with D hard to call. V dropped 1 base and J dropped 0 bases, with 3 bases sitting between them. Germline-derived CDR1 and CDR2 are KGHSH and LQKENI. This CDR3 has 14 amino acids. CDR3 sequence: CASSPRSNTGELFF. In DNA, the CDR3 is TGTGCCAGCTCACCACGTTCGAACACCGGGGAGCTGTTTTTT.

At least ten counts were recorded for this clonotype. The chain uses TRBV12-3 or TRBV12-4 and TRBJ1-5; no firm D call. This CDR3 comprises 19 residues. Trimming removed 1 base from V and 0 bases from J, with 19 bases in between. The CDR3 loop is CASSLGDTPSDYSNQPQHF. The CDR3 region has the DNA TGTGCCAGCAGTTTAGGAGACACACCGAGTGATTATAGCAATCAGCCCCAGCATTTT.

The rearrangement links TRBV30 to TRBJ2-5; 8 bases line up with TRBD2. The CDR3 has 16 amino acids. V was clipped by 0 bases and J by 3 bases; unmatched bases: 9. Germline CDR1 and CDR2: GTSNPN and SVGIG (reference sequence). The DNA for the CDR3 is TGTGCCTGGAGTGTACCCAACAGCGGGAGAGAAGAGACCCAGTACTTC. Translating it yields CAWSVPNSGREETQYF.

This clonotype was detected a few times. The chain carries TRBV7-9 and TRBJ2-3; 8 bases fit TRBD2. The V gene's germline CDR1 is SEHNR and CDR2 FQNEAQ (reference sequence). The CDR3 is made up of 18 amino acids. Losses at the gene ends were 1 base for V and 0 bases for J; bases not matched to a gene: 9. The DNA of the CDR3 is TGTGCCAGCAGCTTAGGATGGAGCGGGAGACCTAGCACAGATACGCAGTATTTT. Residues: CASSLGWSGRPSTDTQYF.

The chain combines TRBV6-6 with TRBJ1-5, with a possible D match to TRBD1 (5 bases). V shed 6 bases and J shed 2 bases, with 14 bases lying between them. The CDR3 has 15 amino acids. Germline V gene lookup returns CDR1 MNHNY and CDR2 SVGAGI (reference sequence). The CDR3 nucleotides are TGTGCCAGCAGCCCCGGGGCGCAGGGCAATCAGCCCCAGCATTTT. Translating it yields CASSPGAQGNQPQHF.

This clonotype has a count of ten or more. This chain joins TRBV29-1 and TRBJ1-1; D uncertain. Germline V lookup: CDR1 SQVTM, CDR2 ANQGSEA. The germline V and J ends were trimmed by 7 bases and 2 bases, with 5 bases remaining between them. The CDR3 runs 10 residues. Written as DNA, the CDR3 is TGCAGCGGACGTAACACTGAAGCTTTCTTT. Protein: CSGRNTEAFF. The full variable domain, completed using reference TRBV29-1 and TRBJ1-1, is SAVISQKPSRDICQRGTSLTIQCQVDSQVTMMFWYRQQPGQSLTLIATANQGSEATYESGFVIDKFPISRPNLTFSTLTVSNMSPEDSSIYLCSGRNTEAFFGQGTRLTVV.

The genes are TRBV9 and TRBJ2-3; 10 bases line up with TRBD2. The germline V gene encodes CDR1 SGDLS and CDR2 YYNGEE. V trimming: 4 bases; J trimming: 1 base; junction bases outside the gene matches: 3. The CDR3 spans 15 residues. In DNA form, the CDR3 reads TGTGCCAGCAGCTCCGGGACTAGCGGCACAGATACGCAGTATTTT. Its protein product is CASSSGTSGTDTQYF.

There are a few counts of this clonotype. The rearrangement uses TRBV4-2 and TRBJ2-6; TRBD2 aligns across 11 bases. Trimming took 4 bases from V and 0 from J; bases not matched to a gene: 5. The CDR3 consists of 18 residues. The germline V gene encodes CDR1 LGHNA and CDR2 YNFKEQ. The CDR3 spells CASSLTSGTLSGANVLTF. CDR3 in DNA: TGTGCCAGCAGCCTGACTAGCGGGACACTCTCTGGGGCCAACGTCCTGACTTTC.

Ten or more counts support this clonotype. This sequence joins TRBV30 and TRBJ1-6; a possible D gene is TRBD1 (5 bases). The V gene's germline CDR1 is GTSNPN and CDR2 SVGIG (reference sequence). CDR3 length: 16 amino acids. Deletions cut 4 bases from V and 5 bases from J, with 18 bases between. CDR3 amino acids: CAWTEAGFFDNSPLHF. CDR3 nucleotide sequence: TGTGCCTGGACTGAAGCAGGGTTTTTCGATAATTCACCCCTCCACTTT.

Only a few counts were recorded for this clonotype. The chain carries TRBV12-3 or TRBV12-4 and TRBJ1-3, with 7 bases identical to TRBD1. The V segment lost 2 bases and the J segment 0 bases; nucleotides outside the gene matches: 7. The CDR3 loop spans 17 amino acids. The CDR3 nucleotides read TGTGCCAGCAGTTTATCGGAGACAGGGCCCTCTGGAAACACCATATATTTT. Protein product: CASSLSETGPSGNTIYF.

This chain connects TRBV24-1 to TRBJ2-1; 8 bases agree with TRBD2. The CDR3 spans 19 residues. The J segment lost 4 bases and the V segment lost 9 bases, leaving 22 bases of the junction unmatched. Germline V gene sequence: CDR1 KGHDR, CDR2 SFDVKD. The CDR3 sequence is CATAQGPGLGGRYYNEQFF. The CDR3 nucleotides are TGTGCCACCGCCCAGGGGCCGGGACTCGGCGGGAGGTATTACAATGAGCAGTTCTTC.

The rearrangement uses TRBV19 and TRBJ2-3; 8 nucleotides match TRBD1. The CDR3 is 16 residues long. J was trimmed by 5 bases and V by 3 bases; bases with no gene match: 10. The germline V gene encodes CDR1 LNHDA and CDR2 SQIVND (reference sequence). CDR3 in DNA: TGTGCCAGTAGTATGAGAGGCAGGGGGCGCTTAGATACGCAGTATTTT. It specifies CASSMRGRGRLDTQYF.

This clonotype has only a few counts. The rearrangement links TRBV14 to TRBJ2-2, with D tentatively TRBD1 (6 bases). This CDR3 comprises 16 residues. V shed 2 bases and J shed 6 bases, with 16 bases lying between them. Germline assignment: CDR1 SGHDN and CDR2 FVKESK. The DNA for the CDR3 is TGTGCCAGCAGCCAAACACAGGGACGTCCCTCCGGGGAGCTGTTTTTT. This gives the protein CASSQTQGRPSGELFF.